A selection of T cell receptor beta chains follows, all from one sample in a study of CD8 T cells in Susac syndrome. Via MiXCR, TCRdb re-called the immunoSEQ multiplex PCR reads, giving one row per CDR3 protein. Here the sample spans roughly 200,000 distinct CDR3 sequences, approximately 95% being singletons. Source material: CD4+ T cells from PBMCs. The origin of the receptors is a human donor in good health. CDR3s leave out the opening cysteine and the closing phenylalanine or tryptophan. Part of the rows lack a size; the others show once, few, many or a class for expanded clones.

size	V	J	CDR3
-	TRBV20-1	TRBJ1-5	SARDRPGQPQH
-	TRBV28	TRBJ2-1	ASKDGLRSEQF
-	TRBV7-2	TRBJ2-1	ASSLADLPVQF
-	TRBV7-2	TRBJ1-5	ASSLFGAYSNQPQH
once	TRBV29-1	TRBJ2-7	SVEDPLGGMYEQY
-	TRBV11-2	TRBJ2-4	ASSVGLAGGLGIQY
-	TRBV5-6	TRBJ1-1	ASSSRTGLNTEAF
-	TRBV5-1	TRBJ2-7	ASSLGQYSYEQY
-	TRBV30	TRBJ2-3	AWSVSLSFGSTDTQY
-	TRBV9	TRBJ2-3	ASSVVSQSTDTQY
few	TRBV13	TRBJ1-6	ASSLSRNSPLH
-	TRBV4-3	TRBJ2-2	ASSRGRGGLNTGELF
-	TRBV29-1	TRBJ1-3	SVSGGWGGNTIY
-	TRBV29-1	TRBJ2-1	SSLQRGRANEQF